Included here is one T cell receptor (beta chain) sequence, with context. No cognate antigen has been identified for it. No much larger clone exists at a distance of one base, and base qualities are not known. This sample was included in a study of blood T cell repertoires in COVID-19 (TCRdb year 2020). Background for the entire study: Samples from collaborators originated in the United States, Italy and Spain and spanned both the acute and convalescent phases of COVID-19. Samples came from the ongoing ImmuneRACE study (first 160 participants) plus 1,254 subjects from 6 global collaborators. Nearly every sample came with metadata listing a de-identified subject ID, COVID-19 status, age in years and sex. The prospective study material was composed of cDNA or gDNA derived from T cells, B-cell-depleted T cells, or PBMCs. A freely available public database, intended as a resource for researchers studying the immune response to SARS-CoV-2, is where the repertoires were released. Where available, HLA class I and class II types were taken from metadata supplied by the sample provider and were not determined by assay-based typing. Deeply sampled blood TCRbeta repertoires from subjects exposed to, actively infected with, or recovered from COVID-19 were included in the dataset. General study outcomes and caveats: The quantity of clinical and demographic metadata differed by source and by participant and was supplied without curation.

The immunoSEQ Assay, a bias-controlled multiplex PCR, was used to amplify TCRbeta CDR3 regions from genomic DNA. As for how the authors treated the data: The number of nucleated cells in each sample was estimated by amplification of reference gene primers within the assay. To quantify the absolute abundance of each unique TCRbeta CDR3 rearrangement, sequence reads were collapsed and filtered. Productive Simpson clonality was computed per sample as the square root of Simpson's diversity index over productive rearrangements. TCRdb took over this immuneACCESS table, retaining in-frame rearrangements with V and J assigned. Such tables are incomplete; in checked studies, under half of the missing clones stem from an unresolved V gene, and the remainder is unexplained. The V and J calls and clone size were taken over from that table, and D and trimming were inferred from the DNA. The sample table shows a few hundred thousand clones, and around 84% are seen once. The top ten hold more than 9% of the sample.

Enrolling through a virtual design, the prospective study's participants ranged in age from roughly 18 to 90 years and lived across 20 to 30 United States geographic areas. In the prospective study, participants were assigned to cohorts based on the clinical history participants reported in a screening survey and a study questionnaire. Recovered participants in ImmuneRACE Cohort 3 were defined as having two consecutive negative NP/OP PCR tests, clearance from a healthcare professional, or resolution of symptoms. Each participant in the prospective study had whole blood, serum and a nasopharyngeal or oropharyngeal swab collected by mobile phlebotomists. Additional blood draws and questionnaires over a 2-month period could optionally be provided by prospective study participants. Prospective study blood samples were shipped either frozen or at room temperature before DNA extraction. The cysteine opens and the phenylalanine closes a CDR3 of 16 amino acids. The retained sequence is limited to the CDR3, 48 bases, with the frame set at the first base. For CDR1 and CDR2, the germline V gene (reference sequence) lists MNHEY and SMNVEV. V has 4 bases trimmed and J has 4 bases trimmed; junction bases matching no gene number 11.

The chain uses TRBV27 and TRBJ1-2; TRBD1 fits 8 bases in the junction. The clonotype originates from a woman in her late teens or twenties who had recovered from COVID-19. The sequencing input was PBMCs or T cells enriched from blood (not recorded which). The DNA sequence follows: TGTGCCAGCAGTTATTCCTTCAGGGGGCGAAGCTATGGCTACACCTTC. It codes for CASSYSFRGRSYGYTF.